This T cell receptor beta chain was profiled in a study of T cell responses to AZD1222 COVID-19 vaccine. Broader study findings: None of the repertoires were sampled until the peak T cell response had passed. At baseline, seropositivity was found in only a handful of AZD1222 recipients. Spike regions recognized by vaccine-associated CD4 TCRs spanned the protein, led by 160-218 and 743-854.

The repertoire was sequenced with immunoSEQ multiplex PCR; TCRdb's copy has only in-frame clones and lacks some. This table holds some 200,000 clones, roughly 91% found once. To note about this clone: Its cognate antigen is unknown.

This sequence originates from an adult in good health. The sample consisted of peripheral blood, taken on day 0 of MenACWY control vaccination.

CDR3: CASSAYGTGESGYTF. The CDR3 DNA sequence: TGTGCCAGCAGCGCTTACGGGACAGGGGAAAGTGGCTACACCTTC. V gene TRBV3-1 (or the pseudogene TRBV3-2) combines with J gene TRBJ1-2; 10 bases agree with TRBD1. The germline gives CDR1 LGHDT, CDR2 YNNKEL (reference sequence). This CDR3 has 15 residues. V lost 5 bases, J lost 7 bases, and 10 bases stayed unmatched.